A single sample is the source of the 5 T cell receptor beta chains below, sequenced in a study of hypomethylating agent response in myelodysplastic syndrome. Assay used: immunoSEQ multiplex PCR; TCRdb lists only in-frame clones, some missing. Of 6,500 or so clones listed, approximately 86% were seen once; the top ten hold approximately 16%. Material: bone marrow, obtained before or after starting hypomethylating agent treatment for myelodysplastic syndrome (not recorded which). All receptors come from a human donor with myelodysplastic syndrome.

This chain links TRBV2 with TRBJ1-1; D unclear. The V and J ends lost 4 bases and 1 base respectively, with 13 bases between them. Germline V gene data show CDR1 as SNHLY and CDR2 as FYNNEI. The CDR3 consists of 15 residues. CDR3 in DNA: TGTGCCAGCAGTGCGGGTCCCACCCGGAACACTGAAGCTTTCTTT. This sequence encodes CASSAGPTRNTEAFF. The entire variable domain, with the rest obtained from reference TRBV2 and TRBJ1-1, is as follows: EPEVTQTPSHQVTQMGQEVILRCVPISNHLYFYWYRQILGQKVEFLVSFYNNEISEKSEIFDDQFSVERPDGSNFTLKIRSTKLEDSAMYFCASSAGPTRNTEAFFGQGTRLTVV.

J is TRBJ2-2 and V is TRBV18; D gene ambiguous. The CDR3 runs 14 residues. Trimming left V 3 bases short and J 2 bases short, with 7 bases between. Germline-derived CDR1 and CDR2 are KGHSH and LQKENI. The CDR3 loop reads CASSPGINTGELFF. As DNA, the CDR3 is TGTGCCAGCTCACCGGGGATAAACACCGGGGAGCTGTTTTTT.

This clone was seen only a few times. The gene calls are TRBV7-2 and TRBJ1-2, with a tentative D call TRBD1 (5 bases). The CDR3 runs to 13 residues. V dropped 0 bases and J dropped 10 bases, with 12 bases sitting between them. Germline V CDR1 and CDR2: SGHTA, FQGNSA. CDR3 protein: CASSLAPGFDYTF. Here the CDR3 DNA reads TGTGCCAGCAGCTTAGCTCCAGGGTTCGACTACACCTTC.

This rearrangement joins TRBV2 to TRBJ1-2; the D gene is possibly TRBD1 (5 bases). Germline V gives CDR1 SNHLY, CDR2 FYNNEI. Trimming stripped 2 bases from V and 3 bases from J, with 16 bases between. The CDR3 is made up of 16 amino acids. The CDR3 region is CASSEFRRDSHYGYTF. In DNA, the CDR3 is TGTGCCAGCAGTGAATTTAGGCGGGACTCCCACTATGGCTACACCTTC.

The chain is built from TRBV19 and TRBJ2-5; 12 positions match TRBD1. Germline V CDR1 and CDR2: LNHDA, SQIVND (reference sequence). CDR3 length: 15 residues. Trimming at V came to 1 base and at J to 11 bases, leaving 8 bases not matched to a gene. CDR3 residues: CASSIGGTGGEEQYF. CDR3 bases: TGTGCCAGTAGTATAGGCGGGACAGGGGGCGAGGAGCAGTACTTC.